Below are 26 T cell receptor beta chains sequenced from a single sample in a study of graft-versus-host responses after intestinal transplantation. The assay was immunoSEQ multiplex PCR, and TCRdb's table has in-frame clones only and misses some. Here the sample spans 100,000 or so clones, approximately 84% being singletons. The antigens these receptors bind are not known. Sequences were derived from unstimulated CD4+ T cells sorted from spleen or lymph node cells, sampled before transplant. The source of these receptors is a human donor who was the organ donor for an intestinal transplant.

The chain is built from TRBV11-2 and TRBJ2-7; D may match TRBD1 or TRBD2 (5 bases each). Germline-derived CDR1 and CDR2 are SGHAT and FQNNGV. The V and J ends lost 5 bases and 2 bases respectively, with 13 bases between them. The CDR3 contains 14 residues. Written as DNA, the CDR3 is TGTGCCAGCAGCCCACGGGACCGAACCTACGAGCAGTACTTC. It codes for CASSPRDRTYEQYF.

The V call is TRBV30, the J call TRBJ1-3, with 7 nucleotides matching TRBD1. The CDR3 loop spans 15 amino acids. CDR1 is GTSNPN and CDR2 is SVGIG in the germline V gene (reference sequence). Germline trimming cut 0 bases from V and 3 bases from J; bases unmatched to any gene: 5. CDR3: CAWSVLDRFGNTIYF. CDR3 DNA: TGTGCCTGGAGTGTGTTGGACAGGTTTGGAAACACCATATATTTT.

The chain uses TRBV28 and TRBJ1-5; 8 bases are shared with TRBD1. The V and J ends lost 1 base and 6 bases, in that order; junction bases with no gene match: 2. The CDR3 is 14 amino acids. Germline V gene lookup returns CDR1 MDHEN and CDR2 SYDVKM. CDR3 protein: CASSLSGGGQPQHF. The DNA of the CDR3 is TGTGCCAGCAGTTTATCAGGGGGCGGTCAGCCCCAGCATTTT.

The V gene is TRBV30, the J gene TRBJ2-5; TRBD1 matches 7 bases. CDR1 GTSNPN and CDR2 SVGIG come from the germline V gene (reference sequence). V gave up 4 bases and J gave up 4 bases; unmatched junction bases: 0. The CDR3 has 11 residues. This CDR3 is CAWNRGETQYF. Here the CDR3 DNA reads TGTGCCTGGAACAGGGGAGAGACCCAGTACTTC.

The V call is TRBV30, the J call TRBJ1-2; the D gene is possibly TRBD1 (6 bases). Germline assignment: CDR1 GTSNPN and CDR2 SVGIG (reference sequence). Trimming cost V 3 bases and J 4 bases, with 9 bases left between them. CDR3 length: 12 amino acids. In DNA form, the CDR3 reads TGTGCCTGGAGCCCGGACAGCTATGGCTACACCTTC. As protein: CAWSPDSYGYTF.

The V call is TRBV10-3, the J call TRBJ1-6; a possible D gene is TRBD1 (6 bases). Trimming left V 3 bases short and J 10 bases short, with 22 bases between. The germline V gene has CDR1 ENHRY and CDR2 SYGVKD. The CDR3 is 17 residues long. CDR3 region: CAISDWTDKTMGSPLHF. CDR3 in DNA: TGTGCCATCAGTGACTGGACAGACAAAACAATGGGCTCACCCCTCCACTTT.

The chain couples TRBV18 to TRBJ1-2; 7 nucleotides match TRBD1. This CDR3 has 15 residues. Germline trimming cut 3 bases from V and 2 bases from J; bases unmatched to any gene: 6. In germline, CDR1 is KGHSH, CDR2 LQKENI. CDR3 loop: CASSPGTDLNYGYTF. CDR3 nucleotides: TGTGCCAGCTCACCCGGGACAGATCTCAACTATGGCTACACCTTC. The full variable domain, in which reference TRBV18 and TRBJ1-2 provide the parts outside the CDR3, is NAGVMQNPRHLVRRRGQEARLRCSPMKGHSHVYWYRQLPEEGLKFMVYLQKENIIDESGMPKERFSAEFPKEGPSILRIQQVVRGDSAAYFCASSPGTDLNYGYTFGSGTRLTVV.

This clone was seen just once. V gene TRBV14 combines with J gene TRBJ2-7; 8 nucleotides match TRBD1. Germline V gene lookup returns CDR1 SGHDN and CDR2 FVKESK. The CDR3 has 16 amino acids. V lost 1 base, J lost 2 bases, and 7 bases stayed unmatched. CDR3 DNA: TGTGCCAGCAGCCAAGGAGGCCGGACAGGGACCTACGAGCAGTACTTC. As protein: CASSQGGRTGTYEQYF.

V and J are TRBV2 and TRBJ1-2; D may be TRBD1 (6 bases). V was pared by 6 bases and J by 3 bases, with 17 bases between. Looked up from germline, CDR1 is SNHLY and CDR2 is FYNNEI. The CDR3 covers 15 residues. This CDR3 reads CASSVRGGPDYGYTF. CDR3 DNA sequence: TGTGCCAGCAGCGTCAGGGGTGGGCCTGACTATGGCTACACCTTC. Supplemented by reference TRBV2 and TRBJ1-2, the full variable domain reads EPEVTQTPSHQVTQMGQEVILRCVPISNHLYFYWYRQILGQKVEFLVSFYNNEISEKSEIFDDQFSVERPDGSNFTLKIRSTKLEDSAMYFCASSVRGGPDYGYTFGSGTRLTVV.

The chain joins TRBV7-6 to TRBJ2-7, with 7 bases lining up with TRBD1. The CDR3 loop spans 14 amino acids. V was pared by 4 bases and J by 9 bases, with 12 bases of the junction left unmatched. From germline, CDR1 is SGHVS and CDR2 FNYEAQ. In DNA form, the CDR3 reads TGTGCCAGCAGCTCAGGACAGGAGGCGGCGGGGCAGTACTTC. Translation gives CASSSGQEAAGQYF.

The rearrangement joins TRBV12-1 to TRBJ2-3. TRBV12-1 corresponds to a pseudogene. The CDR3 has 17 amino acids. The CDR3 region has the DNA TGTGCCAGCAGCTCAATCCCGAGGACGGCAAATCCAGATACGCAGTATTTT. This encodes CASSSIPRTANPDTQYF.

The chain carries TRBV2 and TRBJ2-7; unclear D gene. The CDR3 loop spans 13 amino acids. Per the germline V gene, CDR1 is SNHLY and CDR2 is FYNNEI. Trimming removed 6 bases at V and 1 base at J, with 10 bases between. DNA of the CDR3: TGTGCCAGCAGCCGTACATTTTCCTACGAGCAGTACTTC. Its translation: CASSRTFSYEQYF.

The chain's CDR3 is CASSLVLRTGAYEQYF. In nucleotides, the CDR3 is TGCGCCAGCAGCTTGGTTCTAAGGACAGGGGCCTACGAGCAGTACTTC. V gene TRBV5-1 combines with J gene TRBJ2-7; TRBD1 matches at 9 bases. Germline-derived CDR1 and CDR2 are SGHRS and YFSETQ. CDR3 size: 16 residues. The V gene end was trimmed by 0 bases and the J gene end by 2 bases; junction bases not matched to a gene: 6.

This clone was detected once. This sequence joins TRBV6-1 and TRBJ1-2; TRBD1 might be the D (6 bases). This CDR3 has 13 amino acids. Trimming removed 11 bases from V and 8 bases from J, with 21 bases in between. Germline values: CDR1 MNHNS, CDR2 SASEGT. The CDR3 region is CAEGMQGTRGYTF. DNA of the CDR3: TGTGCCGAAGGTATGCAGGGGACGAGAGGCTACACCTTC.

Only a few counts were recorded for this clone. The rearrangement uses TRBV6-6 and TRBJ2-7; D could derive from TRBD1 or TRBD2 (5 bases each). V was shortened by 4 bases and J by 2 bases, with 9 bases between the two germline ends. Germline CDR1 is MNHNY and CDR2 is SVGAGI (reference sequence). The CDR3 totals 13 residues. The CDR3 bases are TGTGCCAGCAGTTCGGGGCCCCCCTACGAGCAGTACTTC. Translated, it gives CASSSGPPYEQYF.

CDR3 residues: CAWNRGPLNTEAFF. The CDR3 DNA follows: TGTGCCTGGAACAGGGGGCCTTTGAACACTGAAGCTTTCTTT. This chain uses TRBV30 with TRBJ1-1; the match to TRBD1 covers 9 bases. Germline CDR1 reads GTSNPN; CDR2 reads SVGIG (reference sequence). The length of the CDR3 is 14 residues. V was clipped by 4 bases and J by 0 bases; unmatched bases: 3. Variable domain in full (rest from reference TRBV30 and TRBJ1-1): SQTIHQWPATLVQPVGSPLSLECTVEGTSNPNLYWYRQAAGRGLQLLFYSVGIGQISSEVPQNLSASRPQDRQFILSSKKLLLSDSGFYLCAWNRGPLNTEAFFGQGTRLTVV.

The rearrangement joins TRBV19 to TRBJ1-5, with 7 bases matching TRBD1. Germline V CDR1 and CDR2: LNHDA, SQIVND (reference sequence). After removal of 5 bases from V and 2 bases from J, the junction contained 12 bases not matched to a gene. The CDR3 is 17 residues long. The CDR3 coding sequence is TGTGCCAGTAGTCCGTCCCCAGGGGGTAGCGGCAATCAGCCCCAGCATTTT. Translated: CASSPSPGGSGNQPQHF.

The V gene is TRBV30, the J gene TRBJ2-3, with 11 bases matching TRBD2. Germline CDR1 reads GTSNPN; CDR2 reads SVGIG (reference sequence). The V and J ends lost 8 bases and 2 bases, in that order; junction bases with no gene match: 6. CDR3 size: 14 residues. The DNA of the CDR3 is TGTGCCGTGAGTAGCGGGGGGGTCACAGATACGCAGTATTTT. Translated, it gives CAVSSGGVTDTQYF.

The chain joins TRBV30 to TRBJ2-5; possible D gene TRBD1, 6 bases. Germline CDR1 is GTSNPN and CDR2 is SVGIG (reference sequence). Trimming took off 7 bases at V and 8 bases at J, with 20 bases between the two ends. The CDR3 is 13 residues long. CDR3 sequence reads: CAYQGTRRGTQYF. In DNA form, the CDR3 reads TGTGCCTACCAGGGGACGCGGCGTGGAACCCAGTACTTC.

The J gene is TRBJ1-2, the V gene TRBV7-2; TRBD1 might be the D (6 bases). V lost 1 base to trimming and J lost 5 bases, with 14 bases between them. Germline CDR1 and CDR2: SGHTA and FQGNSA. The CDR3 runs to 15 residues. The CDR3 DNA reads as TGTGCCAGCAGCTTAGAAAGGGGGGCAGCATATGGCTACACCTTC. Translation gives CASSLERGAAYGYTF.

This rearrangement joins TRBV7-9 to TRBJ2-5; TRBD2 aligns across 15 bases. Unmatched junction bases numbered 12, after V lost 5 bases and J lost 2 bases. Germline CDR1 is SEHNR and CDR2 is FQNEAQ (reference sequence). CDR3 length equals 19 residues. The CDR3 loop is CASSQGLAGGRNLQETQYF. CDR3 nucleotides: TGTGCCAGCAGCCAGGGACTAGCGGGGGGCCGTAACCTTCAAGAGACCCAGTACTTC.

The rearrangement links TRBV6-5 to TRBJ2-5; 7 bases line up with TRBD1. In germline, CDR1 is MNHEY, CDR2 SVGAGI. The CDR3 extends over 15 amino acids. Losses at the gene ends were 6 bases for V and 4 bases for J; bases not matched to a gene: 11. As DNA, the CDR3 is TGTGCCAGCAGGGCGACAGGGAGCCATAGAGAGACCCAGTACTTC. Protein sequence: CASRATGSHRETQYF.

The chain uses TRBV9 and TRBJ1-5, with D unclear. V lost 4 bases and J 0 bases, leaving 11 bases between the germline ends. Germline V gene data show CDR1 as SGDLS and CDR2 as YYNGEE. This CDR3 region has 15 residues. CDR3 region: CASSPGRDSNQPQHF. In DNA form, the CDR3 reads TGTGCCAGCAGCCCCGGCAGAGATAGCAATCAGCCCCAGCATTTT.

The CDR3 is CASRGAVETQYF. CDR3 bases: TGCGCCAGCAGAGGAGCAGTAGAGACCCAGTACTTC. This chain uses TRBV5-1 with TRBJ2-5; D is undetermined. CDR3 size: 12 residues. Germline values: CDR1 SGHRS, CDR2 YFSETQ. V shed 5 bases and J shed 4 bases, with 9 bases lying between them. Filled out from reference TRBV5-1 and TRBJ2-5, the complete variable domain reads KAGVTQTPRYLIKTRGQQVTLSCSPISGHRSVSWYQQTPGQGLQFLFEYFSETQRNKGNFPGRFSGRQFSNSRSEMNVSTLELGDSALYLCASRGAVETQYFGPGTRLLVL.

This sequence joins TRBV28 and TRBJ2-2, with D unclear. Trimming removed 6 bases at V and 0 bases at J, with 14 bases between. Germline V CDR1 and CDR2: MDHEN, SYDVKM. The CDR3 covers 16 residues. The CDR3 loop is CASRVSGAANTGELFF. CDR3 in DNA: TGTGCCAGCAGAGTTAGTGGAGCCGCGAACACCGGGGAGCTGTTTTTT.

CDR3 DNA sequence: TGTGCCAGCAGTTACCGAGAACTAGCGGGGGCCCGAGAGCTGTTTTTT. As protein: CASSYRELAGARELFF. V usage is TRBV28 and J usage is TRBJ2-2; 11 nucleotides align to TRBD2. The trim removed 4 bases at V and 11 bases at J, leaving 12 bases unmatched. Germline CDR1 and CDR2: MDHEN and SYDVKM. The CDR3 length is 16 residues. Together with reference TRBV28 and TRBJ2-2, the CDR3 gives the full variable domain: DVKVTQSSRYLVKRTGEKVFLECVQDMDHENMFWYRQDPGLGLRLIYFSYDVKMKEKGDIPEGYSVSREKKERFSLILESASTNQTSMYLCASSYRELAGARELFFGEGSRLTVL.